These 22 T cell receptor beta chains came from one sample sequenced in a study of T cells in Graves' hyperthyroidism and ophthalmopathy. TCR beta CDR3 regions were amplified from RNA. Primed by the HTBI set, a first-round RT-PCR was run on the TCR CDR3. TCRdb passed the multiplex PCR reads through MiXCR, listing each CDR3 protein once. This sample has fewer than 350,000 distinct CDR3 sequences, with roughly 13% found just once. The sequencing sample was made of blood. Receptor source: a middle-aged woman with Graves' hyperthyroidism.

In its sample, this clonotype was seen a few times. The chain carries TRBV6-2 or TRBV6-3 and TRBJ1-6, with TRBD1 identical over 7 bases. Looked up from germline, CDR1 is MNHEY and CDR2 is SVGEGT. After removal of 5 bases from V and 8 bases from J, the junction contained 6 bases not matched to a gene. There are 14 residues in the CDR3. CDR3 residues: CASSRQGWDSPLHF. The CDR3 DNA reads TGTGCCAGCAGTCGACAGGGTTGGGATTCACCCCTCCACTTT.

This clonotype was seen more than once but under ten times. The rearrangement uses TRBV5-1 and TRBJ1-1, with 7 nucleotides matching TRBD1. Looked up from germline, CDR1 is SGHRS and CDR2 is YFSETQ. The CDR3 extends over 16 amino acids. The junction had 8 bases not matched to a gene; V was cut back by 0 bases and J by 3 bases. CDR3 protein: CASSLGTGWVDTEAFF. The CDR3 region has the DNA TGCGCCAGCAGCTTGGGGACAGGATGGGTGGACACTGAAGCTTTCTTT.

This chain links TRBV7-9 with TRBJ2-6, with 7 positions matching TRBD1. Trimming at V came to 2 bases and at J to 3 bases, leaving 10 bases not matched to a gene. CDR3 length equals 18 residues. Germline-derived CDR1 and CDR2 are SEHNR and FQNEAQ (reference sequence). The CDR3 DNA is TGTGCCAGCAGCTTATCTCGGACAGGTTTTTTTGGGGCCAACGTCCTGACTTTC. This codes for CASSLSRTGFFGANVLTF.

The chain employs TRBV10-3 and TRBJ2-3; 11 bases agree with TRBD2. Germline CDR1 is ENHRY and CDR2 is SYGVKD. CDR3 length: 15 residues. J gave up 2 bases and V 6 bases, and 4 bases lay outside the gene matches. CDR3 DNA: TGTGCCATCAGCCTAGCGGGAGGACTCACAGATACGCAGTATTTT. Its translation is CAISLAGGLTDTQYF.

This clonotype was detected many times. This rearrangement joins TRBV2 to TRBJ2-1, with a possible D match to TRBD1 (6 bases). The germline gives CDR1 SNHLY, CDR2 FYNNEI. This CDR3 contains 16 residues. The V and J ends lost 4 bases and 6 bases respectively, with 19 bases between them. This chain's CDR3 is CASSGGQLLAGNEQFF. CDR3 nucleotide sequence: TGTGCCAGCAGTGGGGGACAACTCCTGGCAGGCAATGAGCAGTTCTTC. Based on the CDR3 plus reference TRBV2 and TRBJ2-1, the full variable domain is EPEVTQTPSHQVTQMGQEVILRCVPISNHLYFYWYRQILGQKVEFLVSFYNNEISEKSEIFDDQFSVERPDGSNFTLKIRSTKLEDSAMYFCASSGGQLLAGNEQFFGPGTRLTVL.

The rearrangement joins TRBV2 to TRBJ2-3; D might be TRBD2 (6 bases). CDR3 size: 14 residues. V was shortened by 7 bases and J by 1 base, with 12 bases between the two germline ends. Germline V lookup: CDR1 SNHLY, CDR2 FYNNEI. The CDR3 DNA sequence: TGTGCCAGCACCGGGACGGGGGGCACAGATACGCAGTATTTT. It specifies CASTGTGGTDTQYF.

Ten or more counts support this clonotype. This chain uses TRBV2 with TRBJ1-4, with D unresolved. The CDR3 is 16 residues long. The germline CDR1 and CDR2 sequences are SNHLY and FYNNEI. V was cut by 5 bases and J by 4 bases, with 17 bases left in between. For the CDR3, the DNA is TGTGCCAGCAGTTCGACCCCGGGAGGAATTAATGAAAAACTGTTTTTT. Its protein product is CASSSTPGGINEKLFF.

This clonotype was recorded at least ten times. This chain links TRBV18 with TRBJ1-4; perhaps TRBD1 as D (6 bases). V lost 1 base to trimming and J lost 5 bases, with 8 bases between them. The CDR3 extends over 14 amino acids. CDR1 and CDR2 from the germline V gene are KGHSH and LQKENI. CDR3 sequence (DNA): TGTGCCAGCTCACCACTGCAGGGGAATGAAAAACTGTTTTTT. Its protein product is CASSPLQGNEKLFF.

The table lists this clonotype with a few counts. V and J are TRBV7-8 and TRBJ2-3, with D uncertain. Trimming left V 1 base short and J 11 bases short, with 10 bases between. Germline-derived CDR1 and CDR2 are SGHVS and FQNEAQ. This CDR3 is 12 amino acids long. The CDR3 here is CASSLGSRKQYF. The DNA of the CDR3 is TGTGCCAGCAGCTTAGGTTCTCGTAAGCAGTATTTT.

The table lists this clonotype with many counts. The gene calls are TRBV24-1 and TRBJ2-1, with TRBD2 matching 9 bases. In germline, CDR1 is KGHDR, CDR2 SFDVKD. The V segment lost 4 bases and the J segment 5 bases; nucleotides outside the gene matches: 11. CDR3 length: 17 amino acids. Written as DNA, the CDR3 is TGTGCCACCAGTGACCCCGGTAGTAGCGGGAGAGACAATGAGCAGTTCTTC. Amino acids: CATSDPGSSGRDNEQFF.

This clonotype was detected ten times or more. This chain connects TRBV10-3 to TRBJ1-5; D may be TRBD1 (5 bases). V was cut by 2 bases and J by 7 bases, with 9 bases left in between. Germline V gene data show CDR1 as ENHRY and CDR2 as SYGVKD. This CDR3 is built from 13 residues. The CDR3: CAISEGAGQPQHF. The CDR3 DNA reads TGTGCCATCAGTGAGGGGGCTGGGCAGCCCCAGCATTTT.

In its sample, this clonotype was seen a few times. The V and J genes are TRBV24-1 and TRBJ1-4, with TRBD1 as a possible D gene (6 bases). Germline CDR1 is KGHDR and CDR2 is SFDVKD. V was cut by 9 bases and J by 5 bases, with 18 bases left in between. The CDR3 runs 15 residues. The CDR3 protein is CATAASGAENEKLFF. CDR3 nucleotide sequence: TGTGCCACCGCAGCCTCAGGGGCAGAAAATGAAAAACTGTTTTTT.

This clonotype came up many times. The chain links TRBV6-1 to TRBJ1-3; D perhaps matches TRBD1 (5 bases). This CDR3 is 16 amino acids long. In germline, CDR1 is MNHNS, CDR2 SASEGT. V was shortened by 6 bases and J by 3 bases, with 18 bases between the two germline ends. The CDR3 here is CASSEQASSSGNTIYF. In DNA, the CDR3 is TGTGCCAGCAGCGAACAGGCCTCTTCGAGTGGAAACACCATATATTTT.

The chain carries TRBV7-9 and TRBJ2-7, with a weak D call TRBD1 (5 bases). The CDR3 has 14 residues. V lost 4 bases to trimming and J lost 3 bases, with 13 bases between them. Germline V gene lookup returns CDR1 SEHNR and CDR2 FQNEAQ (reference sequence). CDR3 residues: CASSSPQGFYEQYF. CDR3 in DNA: TGTGCCAGCAGCTCCCCGCAGGGCTTCTACGAGCAGTACTTC.

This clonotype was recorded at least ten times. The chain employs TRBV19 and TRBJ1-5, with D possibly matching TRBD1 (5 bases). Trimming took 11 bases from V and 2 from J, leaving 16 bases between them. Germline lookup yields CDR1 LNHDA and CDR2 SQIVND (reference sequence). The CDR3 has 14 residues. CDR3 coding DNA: TGTGCCTCAGGGTGGGGCGGGGGCAATCAGCCCCAGCATTTT. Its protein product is CASGWGGGNQPQHF.

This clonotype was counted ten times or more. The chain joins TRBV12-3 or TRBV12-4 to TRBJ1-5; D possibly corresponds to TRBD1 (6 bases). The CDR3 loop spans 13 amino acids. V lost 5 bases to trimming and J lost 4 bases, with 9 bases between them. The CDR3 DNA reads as TGTGCCAGCAGTCTAGGGACAAATCAGCCCCAGCATTTT. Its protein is CASSLGTNQPQHF.

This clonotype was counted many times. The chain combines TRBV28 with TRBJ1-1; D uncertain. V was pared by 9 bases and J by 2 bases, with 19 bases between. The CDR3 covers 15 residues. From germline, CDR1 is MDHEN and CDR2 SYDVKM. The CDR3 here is CASSQSRRSNTEAFF. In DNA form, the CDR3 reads TGTGCCAGTAGCCAGAGTAGGAGGAGCAACACTGAAGCTTTCTTT.

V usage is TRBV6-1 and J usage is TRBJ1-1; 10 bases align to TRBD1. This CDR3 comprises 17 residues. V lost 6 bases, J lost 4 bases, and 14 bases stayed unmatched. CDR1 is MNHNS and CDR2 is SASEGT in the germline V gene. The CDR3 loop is CASSATGGAGKSTEAFF. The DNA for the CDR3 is TGTGCCAGCAGCGCGACAGGGGGCGCAGGAAAGAGCACTGAAGCTTTCTTT.

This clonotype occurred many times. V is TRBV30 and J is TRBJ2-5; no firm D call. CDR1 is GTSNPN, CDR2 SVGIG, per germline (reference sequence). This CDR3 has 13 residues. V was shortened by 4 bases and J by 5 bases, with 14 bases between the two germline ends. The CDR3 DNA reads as TGTGCCTGGACTCTCGTTGAGGTGGAGACCCAGTACTTC. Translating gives CAWTLVEVETQYF.

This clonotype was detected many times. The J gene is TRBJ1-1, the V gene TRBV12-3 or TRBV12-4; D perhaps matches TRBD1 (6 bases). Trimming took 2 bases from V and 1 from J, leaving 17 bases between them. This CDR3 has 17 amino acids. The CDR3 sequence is CASSLLGRWTENTEAFF. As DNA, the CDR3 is TGTGCCAGCAGTTTATTGGGACGTTGGACAGAGAACACTGAAGCTTTCTTT.

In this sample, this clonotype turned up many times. The chain's CDR3 is CATSSISGGTEAFF. CDR3 coding DNA: TGTGCCACCAGCAGTATTTCAGGTGGCACTGAAGCTTTCTTT. The chain has TRBV15 and TRBJ1-1; D ambiguous. CDR1 and CDR2 from the germline V gene are LNHNV and YYDKDF (reference sequence). The CDR3 contains 14 residues. The V end lost 3 bases, the J end lost 4 bases, and 12 bases lay between the germline ends.

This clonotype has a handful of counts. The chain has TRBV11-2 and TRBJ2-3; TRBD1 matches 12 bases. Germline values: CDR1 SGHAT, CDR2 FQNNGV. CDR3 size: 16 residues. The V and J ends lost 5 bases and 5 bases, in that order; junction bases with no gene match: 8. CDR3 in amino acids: CASSTKGQGAVDTQYF. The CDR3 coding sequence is TGTGCCAGCAGCACCAAGGGACAGGGGGCTGTAGATACGCAGTATTTT. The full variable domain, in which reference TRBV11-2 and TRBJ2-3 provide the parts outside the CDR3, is EAGVAQSPRYKIIEKRQSVAFWCNPISGHATLYWYQQILGQGPKLLIQFQNNGVVDDSQLPKDRFSAERLKGVDSTLKIQPAKLEDSAVYLCASSTKGQGAVDTQYFGPGTRLTVL.